This T cell receptor beta chain was sequenced for a study of cytomegalovirus exposure and HLA in healthy donors. The ends lost 6 bases at V and 7 bases at J; junction bases unmatched: 5. CDR3 length: 14 amino acids. CDR1 is MNHEY, CDR2 SVGAGI, per germline. PCR amplification relied on 60 Vbeta primers (plus 13 Jbeta primers). Sequencing used immunoSEQ multiplex PCR; TCRdb keeps in-frame clones, though not all of them. The table gives under 75,000 clones; the top ten clones make up 2.4% of it. Study conclusions and caveats: Researchers reported that a few CMV-associated chains were confirmed in vitro as CMV antigen-specific. A later analysis revealed that TCR association rates differed between HLA loci, peaking at DRB1 and bottoming out at HLA-C. A later analysis reportedly identified an Asian-associated ancestry cluster as carrying fewer N-insertions than the roughly 700-donor mean. The later analysis indicated that the majority of CMV-associated TCR beta chains appeared HLA-restricted.

A remark on this clone: The antigen remains unidentified.

The gene calls are TRBV6-5 and TRBJ1-4; TRBD1 matches 10 bases. The sequencing sample was made of PBMCs. The origin of this receptor is a female donor in good health and CMV-seropositive. The CDR3 loop is CASSRTGGTEKLFF. The CDR3, as DNA: TGTGCCAGCAGCCGGACAGGGGGGACTGAAAAACTGTTTTTT.